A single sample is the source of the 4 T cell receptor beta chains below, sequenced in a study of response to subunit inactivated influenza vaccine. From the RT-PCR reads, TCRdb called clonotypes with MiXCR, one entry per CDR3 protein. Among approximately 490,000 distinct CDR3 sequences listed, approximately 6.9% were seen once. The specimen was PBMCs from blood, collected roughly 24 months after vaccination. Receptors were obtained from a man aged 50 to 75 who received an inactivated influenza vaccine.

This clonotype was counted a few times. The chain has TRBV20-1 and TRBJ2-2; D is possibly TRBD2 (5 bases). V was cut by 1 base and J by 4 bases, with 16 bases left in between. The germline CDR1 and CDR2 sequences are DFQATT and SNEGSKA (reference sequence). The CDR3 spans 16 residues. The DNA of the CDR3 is TGCAGTGCTAGAGCTGGGAGAAGCGATTCCACCGGGGAGCTGTTTTTT. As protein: CSARAGRSDSTGELFF.

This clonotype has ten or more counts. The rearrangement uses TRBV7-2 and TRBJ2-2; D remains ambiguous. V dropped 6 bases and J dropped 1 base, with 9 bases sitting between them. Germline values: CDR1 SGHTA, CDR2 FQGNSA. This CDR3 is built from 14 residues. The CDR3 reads CASSTTENTGELFF. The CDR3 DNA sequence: TGTGCCAGCAGTACGACGGAGAACACCGGGGAGCTGTTTTTT.

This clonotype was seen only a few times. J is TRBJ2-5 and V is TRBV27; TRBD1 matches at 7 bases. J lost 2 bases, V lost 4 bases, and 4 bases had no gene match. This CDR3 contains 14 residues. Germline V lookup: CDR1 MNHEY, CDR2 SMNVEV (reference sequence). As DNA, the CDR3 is TGTGCCAGCAGTTCGGGACAGAATCAAGAGACCCAGTACTTC. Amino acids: CASSSGQNQETQYF.

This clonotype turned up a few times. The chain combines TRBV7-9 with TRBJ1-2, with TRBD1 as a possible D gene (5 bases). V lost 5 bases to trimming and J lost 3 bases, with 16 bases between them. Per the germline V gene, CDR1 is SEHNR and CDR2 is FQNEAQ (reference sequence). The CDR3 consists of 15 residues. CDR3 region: CASSPYGQGHYGYTF. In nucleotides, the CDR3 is TGTGCCAGCAGCCCCTATGGGCAGGGACACTATGGCTACACCTTC.